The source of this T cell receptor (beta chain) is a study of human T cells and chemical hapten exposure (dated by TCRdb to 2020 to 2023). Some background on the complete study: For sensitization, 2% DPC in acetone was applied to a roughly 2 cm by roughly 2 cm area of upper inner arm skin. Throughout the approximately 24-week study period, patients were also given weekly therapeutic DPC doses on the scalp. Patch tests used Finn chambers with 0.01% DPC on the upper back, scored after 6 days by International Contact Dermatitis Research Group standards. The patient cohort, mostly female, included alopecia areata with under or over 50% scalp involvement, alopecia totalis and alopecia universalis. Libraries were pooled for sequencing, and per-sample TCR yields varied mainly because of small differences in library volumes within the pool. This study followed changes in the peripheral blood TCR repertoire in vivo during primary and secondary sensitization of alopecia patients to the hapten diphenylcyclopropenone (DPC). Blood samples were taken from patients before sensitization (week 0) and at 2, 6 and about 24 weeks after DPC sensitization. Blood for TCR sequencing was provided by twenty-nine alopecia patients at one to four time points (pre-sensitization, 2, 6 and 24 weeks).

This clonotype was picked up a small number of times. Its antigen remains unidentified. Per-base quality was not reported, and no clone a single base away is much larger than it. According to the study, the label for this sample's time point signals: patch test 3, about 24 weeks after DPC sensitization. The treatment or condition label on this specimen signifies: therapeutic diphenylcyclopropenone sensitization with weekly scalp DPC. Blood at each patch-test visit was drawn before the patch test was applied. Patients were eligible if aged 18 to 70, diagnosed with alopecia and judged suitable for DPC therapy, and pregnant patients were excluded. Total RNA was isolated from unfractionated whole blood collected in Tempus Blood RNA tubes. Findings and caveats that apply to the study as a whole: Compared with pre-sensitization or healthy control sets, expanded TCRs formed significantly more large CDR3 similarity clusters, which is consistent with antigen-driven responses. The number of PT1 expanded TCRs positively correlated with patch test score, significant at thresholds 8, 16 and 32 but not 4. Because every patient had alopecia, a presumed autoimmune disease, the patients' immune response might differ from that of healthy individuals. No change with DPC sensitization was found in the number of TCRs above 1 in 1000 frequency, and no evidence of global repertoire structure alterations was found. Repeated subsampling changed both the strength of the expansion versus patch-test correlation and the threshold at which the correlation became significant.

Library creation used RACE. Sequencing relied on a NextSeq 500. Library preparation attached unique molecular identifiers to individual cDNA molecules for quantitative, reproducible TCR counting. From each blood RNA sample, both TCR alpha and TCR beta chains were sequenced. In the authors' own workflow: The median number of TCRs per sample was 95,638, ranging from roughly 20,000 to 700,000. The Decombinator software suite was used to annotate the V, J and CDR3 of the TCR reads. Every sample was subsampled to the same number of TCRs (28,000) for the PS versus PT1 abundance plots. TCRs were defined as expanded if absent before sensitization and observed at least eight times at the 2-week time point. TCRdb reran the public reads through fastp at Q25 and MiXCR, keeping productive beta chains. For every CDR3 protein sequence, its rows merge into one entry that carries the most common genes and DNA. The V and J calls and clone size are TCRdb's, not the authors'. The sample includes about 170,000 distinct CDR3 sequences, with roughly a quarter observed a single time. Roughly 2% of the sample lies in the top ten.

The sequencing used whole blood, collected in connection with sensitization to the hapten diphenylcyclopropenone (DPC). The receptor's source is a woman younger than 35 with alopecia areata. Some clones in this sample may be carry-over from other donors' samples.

The DNA sequence follows: TGTGCCAGCAGTTTACCGAGCTCCTATAATTCACCCCTCCACTTT. It translates to CASSLPSSYNSPLHF. The V gene is TRBV6-1 and the J gene is TRBJ1-6; no D segment can be confidently identified. The germline V gene specifies MNHNS as CDR1 and SASEGT as CDR2. Reading from cysteine to phenylalanine, the CDR3 counts 15 amino acids. Of all the DNA, just the CDR3 is kept, 45 bases in frame from base 1. The junction carries 8 bases between V and J, which are trimmed by 5 bases and 0 bases respectively.